One sample yielded the 19 T cell receptor beta chains listed below, sequenced in a study of cytomegalovirus exposure and HLA in healthy donors. The PCR employed 60 Vbeta primers together with 13 Jbeta primers. Clones were sequenced by immunoSEQ multiplex PCR, and TCRdb holds only the in-frame ones, with some missing. The repertoire includes some 63,000 clones, about 80% of them detected once, and more than 1.5% sits in the top ten. The sequenced material came from PBMCs. The receptors come from a human donor in good health.

J is TRBJ1-4 and V is TRBV6-6, with D perhaps TRBD1 (6 bases). This CDR3 contains 16 residues. The V gene lost 6 bases and the J gene lost 0 bases, with 14 bases spanning the gap. The germline CDR1 and CDR2 sequences are MNHNY and SVGAGI (reference sequence). The CDR3 loop reads CASRETGKTTNEKLFF. The CDR3, as DNA: TGTGCCAGCAGGGAAACAGGGAAAACAACTAATGAAAAACTGTTTTTT.

The chain recombines TRBV7-6 with TRBJ1-4; D is unresolved. With 5 bases removed from V and 8 bases from J, the gap between germline ends came to 9 bases. The length of the CDR3 is 12 residues. Germline CDR1 and CDR2: SGHVS and FNYEAQ. The chain's CDR3 is CASSRAAEKLFF. For the CDR3, the DNA is TGTGCCAGCAGCCGAGCGGCGGAAAAACTGTTTTTT.

The rearrangement joins TRBV7-2 to TRBJ2-7; D gene unclear. Trimming stripped 7 bases from V and 2 bases from J, with 9 bases between. The CDR3 has 12 residues. Looked up from germline, CDR1 is SGHTA and CDR2 is FQGNSA. The DNA of the CDR3 is TGTGCCAGCACCCCTAGTCCCTACGAGCAGTACTTC. Its translation is CASTPSPYEQYF.

The chain has TRBV4-3 and TRBJ2-2; possible D gene TRBD2, 5 bases. CDR3 length equals 16 residues. The germline V gene encodes CDR1 LGHNA and CDR2 YSLEER. V lost 0 bases and J lost 5, with 13 bases in between. CDR3 sequence: CASSQDPGVETGELFF. As DNA, the CDR3 is TGCGCCAGCAGCCAAGACCCCGGGGTCGAAACCGGGGAGCTGTTTTTT.

In regard to this clone: Relative to the germline gene, one junction end is altered; a read error may explain this. This chain links TRBV7-7 with TRBJ2-3; D perhaps matches TRBD2 (5 bases). Germline-derived CDR1 and CDR2 are SSHAT and FNYEAQ (reference sequence). There are 13 residues in the CDR3. The DNA of the CDR3 is TGTGCTAGCAGCTTATCCGGGGCAGATACGCAGTATTTT. It specifies CASSLSGADTQYF.

The chain has TRBV4-3 and TRBJ2-2; 8 bases agree with TRBD1. The CDR3 has 17 residues. Germline V gene sequence: CDR1 LGHNA, CDR2 YSLEER. The trim removed 4 bases at V and 5 bases at J, leaving 12 bases unmatched. The CDR3 DNA follows: TGCGCCAGCAGCCCGGCGTTCTCGGACAGGGATACCGGGGAGCTGTTTTTT. This gives the protein CASSPAFSDRDTGELFF.

This clone came up once. The chain recombines TRBV19 with TRBJ2-2; weak D call: TRBD1 (6 bases). The length of the CDR3 is 13 residues. Germline CDR1 reads LNHDA; CDR2 reads SQIVND (reference sequence). The V end was cut by 4 bases, the J end by 5 bases, with 8 bases between. Written as DNA, the CDR3 is TGTGCCAGTAGTAACAGGGTTACCGGGGAGCTGTTTTTT. Translating it yields CASSNRVTGELFF.

The gene calls are TRBV21-1 and TRBJ2-7; TRBD2 was called by the table and not checked on the DNA. TRBV21-1 is marked as a pseudogene. The CDR3 is 19 residues long. The CDR3 sequence: CASSKKCPEGHLISYEQYF. The CDR3 region has the DNA TGTGCCAGCAGCAAGAAATGCCCCGAGGGTCACCTGATCTCCTACGAGCAGTACTTC.

J is TRBJ2-1 and V is TRBV18, with D maybe TRBD1 (6 bases). Looked up from germline, CDR1 is KGHSH and CDR2 is LQKENI. CDR3 length: 16 amino acids. Trimming shortened V by 2 bases and J by 7 bases, and 18 bases separated the two germline ends. The chain's CDR3 is CASSPNGGAKPNEQFF. CDR3 DNA sequence: TGTGCCAGCTCACCAAATGGGGGCGCGAAGCCAAATGAGCAGTTCTTC.

The chain couples TRBV4-3 to TRBJ2-6; unclear D gene. Deletions cut 4 bases from V and 2 bases from J, with 12 bases between. Germline lookup yields CDR1 LGHNA and CDR2 YSLEER. The CDR3 runs to 16 residues. The CDR3 DNA sequence: TGCGCCAGCAGCCGTGGAGAACGGGCTGGGGCCAACGTCCTGACTTTC. Protein sequence: CASSRGERAGANVLTF.

This clone has only a few counts. The chain carries TRBV7-2 and TRBJ2-7; D is unresolved. Trimming removed 7 bases at V and 5 bases at J, with 27 bases between. The CDR3 runs 17 residues. Per germline, CDR1 SGHTA and CDR2 FQGNSA. The CDR3 reads CASTSIYKKNGLDEQYF. In DNA form, the CDR3 reads TGTGCCAGCACCTCGATATACAAGAAGAATGGTCTCGACGAGCAGTACTTC.

The chain is built from TRBV9 and TRBJ2-1; D remains unclear. The V end lost 0 bases, the J end lost 5 bases, and 9 bases lay between the germline ends. This CDR3 is built from 14 residues. Germline assignment: CDR1 SGDLS and CDR2 YYNGEE. CDR3 sequence (DNA): TGTGCCAGCAGCGTAGCCCAGAACCACAATGAGCAGTTCTTC. Translated, it gives CASSVAQNHNEQFF.

The rearrangement links TRBV13 to TRBJ1-2, with D tentatively TRBD1 (5 bases). Germline V gene sequence: CDR1 PRHDT, CDR2 FYEKMQ (reference sequence). The ends were cut back, 5 bases at V and 6 bases at J, with 25 bases in the middle. The CDR3 sequence is 17 residues long. CDR3 protein: CASSPRPGWGEFDGYTF. CDR3 nucleotides: TGTGCCAGCAGCCCCCGACCGGGGTGGGGGGAATTCGATGGCTACACCTTC.

The chain carries TRBV7-3 and TRBJ2-2; possibly TRBD2 for D (7 bases). The CDR3 covers 15 residues. With 5 bases removed from V and 6 bases from J, the gap between germline ends came to 16 bases. From germline, CDR1 is SGHTA and CDR2 FQGTGA. The CDR3 protein is CASSPRGGQAGELFF. The CDR3 DNA is TGTGCCAGCAGCCCAAGGGGGGGGCAGGCCGGGGAGCTGTTTTTT.

The genes are TRBV11-2 and TRBJ2-3, with 8 positions matching TRBD2. The V and J ends lost 3 bases and 0 bases, in that order; junction bases with no gene match: 5. The CDR3 loop spans 16 amino acids. Germline lookup yields CDR1 SGHAT and CDR2 FQNNGV. Here the CDR3 reads CASSFARTSSTDTQYF. CDR3 coding DNA: TGTGCCAGCAGCTTCGCCCGGACTAGCAGCACAGATACGCAGTATTTT.

The chain combines TRBV7-2 with TRBJ2-5, with TRBD1 as a possible D gene (6 bases). Germline V lookup: CDR1 SGHTA, CDR2 FQGNSA. V lost 5 bases to trimming and J lost 5 bases, with 6 bases between them. The CDR3 extends over 11 amino acids. The CDR3 region is CASSTGETQYF. CDR3 DNA sequence: TGTGCCAGCAGCACAGGGGAGACCCAGTACTTC.

The rearrangement joins TRBV7-2 to TRBJ1-2; D unresolved. This CDR3 has 13 residues. Germline lookup yields CDR1 SGHTA and CDR2 FQGNSA. Between the trimmed V and J ends, which lost 3 bases and 7 bases, there was a span of 12 bases. This chain's CDR3 is CASSFESVLGYTF. Here the CDR3 DNA reads TGTGCCAGCAGCTTCGAGAGCGTCCTTGGCTACACCTTC. Based on the CDR3 plus reference TRBV7-2 and TRBJ1-2, the full variable domain is GAGVSQSPSNKVTEKGKDVELRCDPISGHTALYWYRQSLGQGLEFLIYFQGNSAPDKSGLPSDRFSAERTGGSVSTLTIQRTQQEDSAVYLCASSFESVLGYTFGSGTRLTVV.

This clone was counted a single time. V and J are TRBV7-2 and TRBJ1-1, with D possibly matching TRBD1 (5 bases). The germline gives CDR1 SGHTA, CDR2 FQGNSA. Trimming took 4 bases from V and 1 from J, leaving 7 bases between them. This CDR3 is built from 13 residues. The CDR3 DNA reads TGTGCCAGCAGCTATGACAGGAACACTGAAGCTTTCTTT. Residues: CASSYDRNTEAFF.

The rearrangement joins TRBV9 to TRBJ1-2; 10 nucleotides agree with TRBD1. The CDR3 has 14 amino acids. Germline loops: CDR1 SGDLS, CDR2 YYNGEE. Trimming at V came to 6 bases and at J to 2 bases, leaving 4 bases not matched to a gene. This CDR3 reads CASNRDRGNYGYTF. As DNA, the CDR3 is TGTGCCAGCAACCGGGACAGGGGCAACTATGGCTACACCTTC.